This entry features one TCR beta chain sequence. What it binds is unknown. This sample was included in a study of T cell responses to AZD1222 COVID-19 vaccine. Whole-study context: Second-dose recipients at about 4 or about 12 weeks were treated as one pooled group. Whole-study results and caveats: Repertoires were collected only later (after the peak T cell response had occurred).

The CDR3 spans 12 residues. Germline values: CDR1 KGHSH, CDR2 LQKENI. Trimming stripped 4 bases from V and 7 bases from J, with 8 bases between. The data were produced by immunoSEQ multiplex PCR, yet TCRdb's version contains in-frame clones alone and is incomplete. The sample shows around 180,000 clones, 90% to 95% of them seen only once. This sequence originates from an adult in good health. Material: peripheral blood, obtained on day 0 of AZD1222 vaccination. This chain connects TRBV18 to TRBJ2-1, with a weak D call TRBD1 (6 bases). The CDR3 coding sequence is TGTGCCAGCTCACAGAGGGGGAATGAGCAGTTCTTC. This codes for CASSQRGNEQFF.